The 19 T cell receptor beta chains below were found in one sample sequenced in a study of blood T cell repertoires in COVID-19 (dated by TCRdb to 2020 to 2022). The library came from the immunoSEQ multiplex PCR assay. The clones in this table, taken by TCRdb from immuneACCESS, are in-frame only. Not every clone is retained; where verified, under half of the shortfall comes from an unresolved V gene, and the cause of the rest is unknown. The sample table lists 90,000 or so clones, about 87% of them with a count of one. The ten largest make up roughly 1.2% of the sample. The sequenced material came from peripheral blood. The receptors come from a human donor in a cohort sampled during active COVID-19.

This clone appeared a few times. The CDR3 nucleotides read TGTGCCACTCAGGGGACTGAAGCTTTCTTT. Translating it yields CATQGTEAFF. The J gene is TRBJ1-1, the V gene TRBV19; D is perhaps TRBD1 (6 bases). Trimming removed 10 bases at V and 5 bases at J, with 8 bases between. CDR3 length: 10 amino acids. Germline V gene data show CDR1 as LNHDA and CDR2 as SQIVND (reference sequence).

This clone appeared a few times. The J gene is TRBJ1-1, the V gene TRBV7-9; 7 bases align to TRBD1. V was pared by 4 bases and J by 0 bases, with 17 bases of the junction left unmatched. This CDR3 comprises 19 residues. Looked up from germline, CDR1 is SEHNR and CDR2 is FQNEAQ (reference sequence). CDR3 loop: CASSSGTAGLMVMNTEAFF. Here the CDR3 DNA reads TGTGCCAGCAGCTCCGGGACAGCGGGTCTCATGGTTATGAACACTGAAGCTTTCTTT.

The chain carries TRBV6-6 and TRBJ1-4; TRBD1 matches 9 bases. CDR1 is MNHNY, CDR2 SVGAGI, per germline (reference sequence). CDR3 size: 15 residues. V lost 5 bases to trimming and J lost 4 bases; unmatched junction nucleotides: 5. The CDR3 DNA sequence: TGTGCCAGCAGTCCCTGGACAGGGGTTAATGAAAAACTGTTTTTT. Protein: CASSPWTGVNEKLFF.

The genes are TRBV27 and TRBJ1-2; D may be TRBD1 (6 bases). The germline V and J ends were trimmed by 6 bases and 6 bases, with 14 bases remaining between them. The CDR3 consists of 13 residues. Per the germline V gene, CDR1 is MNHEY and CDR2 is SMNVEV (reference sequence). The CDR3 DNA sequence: TGTGCCAGCAGCCCGGGGGGCCAGGATGGCTACACCTTC. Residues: CASSPGGQDGYTF.

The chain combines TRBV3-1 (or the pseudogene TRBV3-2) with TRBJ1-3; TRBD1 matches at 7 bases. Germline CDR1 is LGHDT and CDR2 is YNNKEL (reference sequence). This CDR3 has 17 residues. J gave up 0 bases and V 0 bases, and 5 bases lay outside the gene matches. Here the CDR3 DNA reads TGTGCCAGCAGCCAAGAGGGACAGAGCTTCTCTGGAAACACCATATATTTT. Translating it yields CASSQEGQSFSGNTIYF.

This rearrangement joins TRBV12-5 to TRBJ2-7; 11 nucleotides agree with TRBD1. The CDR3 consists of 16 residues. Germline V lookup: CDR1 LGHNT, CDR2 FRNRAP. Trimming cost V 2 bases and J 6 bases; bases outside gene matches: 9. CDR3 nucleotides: TGTGCTAGTGGTTTGCACACTGGACAGGGGGCCACCGAGCAGTACTTC. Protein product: CASGLHTGQGATEQYF.

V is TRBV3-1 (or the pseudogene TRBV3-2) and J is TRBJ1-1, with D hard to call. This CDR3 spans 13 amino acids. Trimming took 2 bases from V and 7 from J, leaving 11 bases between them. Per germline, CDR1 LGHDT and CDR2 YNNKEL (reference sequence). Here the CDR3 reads CASSQRTYSEAFF. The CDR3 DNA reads TGTGCCAGCAGCCAACGGACTTACAGTGAAGCTTTCTTT.

CDR3 DNA sequence: TGTGCCAGCAGTTCCCCCGGGACAGTTAATTCACCCCTCCACTTT. Translating it yields CASSSPGTVNSPLHF. This chain uses TRBV27 with TRBJ1-6; 7 bases line up with TRBD1. This CDR3 contains 15 residues. V dropped 4 bases and J dropped 6; count of bases not matched to a gene: 6. Germline CDR1 MNHEY, CDR2 SMNVEV (reference sequence).

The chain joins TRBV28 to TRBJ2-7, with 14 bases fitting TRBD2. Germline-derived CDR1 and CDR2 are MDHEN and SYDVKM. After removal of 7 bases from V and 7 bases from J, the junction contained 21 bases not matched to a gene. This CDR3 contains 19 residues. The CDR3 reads CASTLTGWATSGRAKEQYF. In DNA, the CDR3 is TGTGCCAGCACCCTGACAGGGTGGGCGACTAGCGGGAGGGCGAAAGAGCAGTACTTC.

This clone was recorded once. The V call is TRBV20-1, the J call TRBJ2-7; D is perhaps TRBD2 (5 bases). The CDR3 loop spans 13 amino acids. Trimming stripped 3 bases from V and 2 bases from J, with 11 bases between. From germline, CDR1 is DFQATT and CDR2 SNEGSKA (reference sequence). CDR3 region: CSASYGIPYEQYF. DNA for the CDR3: TGCAGTGCTAGTTACGGGATCCCCTACGAGCAGTACTTC.

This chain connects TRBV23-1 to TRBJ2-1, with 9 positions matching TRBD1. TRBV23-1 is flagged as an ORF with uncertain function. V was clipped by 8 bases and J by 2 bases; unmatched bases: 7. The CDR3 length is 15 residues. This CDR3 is CASGQQGATYNEQFF. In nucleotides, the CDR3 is TGCGCCAGCGGACAACAGGGGGCTACCTACAATGAGCAGTTCTTC.

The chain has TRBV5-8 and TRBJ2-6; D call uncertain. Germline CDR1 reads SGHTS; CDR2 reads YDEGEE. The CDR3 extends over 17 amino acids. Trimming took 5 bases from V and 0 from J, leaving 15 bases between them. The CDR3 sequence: CASSLAVESSGANVLTF. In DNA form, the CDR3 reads TGTGCCAGCAGTCTTGCGGTAGAAAGCTCTGGGGCCAACGTCCTGACTTTC.

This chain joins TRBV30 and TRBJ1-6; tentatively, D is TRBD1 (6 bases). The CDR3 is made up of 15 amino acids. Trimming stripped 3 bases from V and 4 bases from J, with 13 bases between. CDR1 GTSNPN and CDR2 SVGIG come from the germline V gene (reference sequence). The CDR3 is CAWRSGTRYNSPLHF. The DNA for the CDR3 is TGTGCCTGGAGATCCGGGACACGGTATAATTCACCCCTCCACTTT.

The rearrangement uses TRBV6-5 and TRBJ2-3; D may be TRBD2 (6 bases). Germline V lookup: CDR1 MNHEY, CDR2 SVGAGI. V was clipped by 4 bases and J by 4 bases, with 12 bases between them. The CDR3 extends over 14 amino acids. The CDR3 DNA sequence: TGTGCCAGCAGTTTATTCGGAGGGGCAGATACGCAGTATTTT. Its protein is CASSLFGGADTQYF.

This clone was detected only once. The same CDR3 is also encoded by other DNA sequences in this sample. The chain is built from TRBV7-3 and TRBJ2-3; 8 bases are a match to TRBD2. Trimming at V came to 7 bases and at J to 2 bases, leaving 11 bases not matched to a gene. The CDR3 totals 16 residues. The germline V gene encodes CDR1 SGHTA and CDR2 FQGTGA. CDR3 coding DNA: TGTGCCAGCACCTCAGGGCTAGCGGGTCACACAGATACGCAGTATTTT. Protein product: CASTSGLAGHTDTQYF.

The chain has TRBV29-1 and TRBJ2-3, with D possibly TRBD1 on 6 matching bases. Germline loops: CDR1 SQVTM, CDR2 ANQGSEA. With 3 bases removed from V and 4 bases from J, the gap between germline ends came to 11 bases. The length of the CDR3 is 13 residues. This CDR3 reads CSVDGQGPDTQYF. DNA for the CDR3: TGCAGCGTTGATGGGCAGGGGCCAGATACGCAGTATTTT.

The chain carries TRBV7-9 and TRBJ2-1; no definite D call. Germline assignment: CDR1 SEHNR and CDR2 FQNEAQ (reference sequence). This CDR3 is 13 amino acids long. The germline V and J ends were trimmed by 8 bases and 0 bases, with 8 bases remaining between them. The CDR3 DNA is TGTGCCAGCGAGAGTGGCTCCTACAATGAGCAGTTCTTC. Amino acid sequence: CASESGSYNEQFF.

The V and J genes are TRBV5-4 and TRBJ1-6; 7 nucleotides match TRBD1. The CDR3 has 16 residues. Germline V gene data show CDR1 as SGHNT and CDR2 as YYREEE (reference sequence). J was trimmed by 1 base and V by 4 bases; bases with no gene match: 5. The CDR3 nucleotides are TGTGCCAGCAGCCCCTGGACAGGTTCCTATAATTCACCCCTCCACTTT. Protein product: CASSPWTGSYNSPLHF.

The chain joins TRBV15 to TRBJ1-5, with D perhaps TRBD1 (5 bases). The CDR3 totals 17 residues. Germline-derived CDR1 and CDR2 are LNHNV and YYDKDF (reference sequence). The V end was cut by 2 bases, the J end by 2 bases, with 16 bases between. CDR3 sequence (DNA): TGTGCCACCAGCAGAATACGATCAGGGAGGGGCAATCAGCCCCAGCATTTT. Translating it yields CATSRIRSGRGNQPQHF.